The source of this T cell receptor beta chain is a study of long-term antiretroviral therapy in people with HIV. Whole-study results and caveats: CDR3 length ranges were narrower in HIV repertoires than in controls.

Every participant gave one or more pre-ART and two or more post-ART PBMC samples. Specimens held about 0.95-10 million cryopreserved PBMC prior to DNA extraction. A remark on this clone: Antigen specificity is unknown.

V lost 0 bases to trimming and J lost 7 bases, with 11 bases between them. CDR1 SGHRS and CDR2 YFSETQ come from the germline V gene. This CDR3 region has 13 residues. Sequencing relied on immunoSEQ assay v3.0, run at survey level. The method was immunoSEQ multiplex PCR; TCRdb's version includes in-frame clones alone and lacks a portion of them. This sample carries roughly 42,000 clones, approximately 85% of them seen once, and the ten largest clones take 4.5% to 7%. Source: unsorted PBMCs, taken 3.1 years after starting antiretroviral therapy. The chain combines TRBV5-1 with TRBJ2-7; either TRBD1 or TRBD2 may fit D (5 bases each). The source of this sequence is a woman aged 45 to 65 with HIV. The CDR3 DNA follows: TGCGCCAGCAGCTTGGGGGGGTCGGATGAGCAGTACTTC. Amino acid sequence: CASSLGGSDEQYF. Together with reference TRBV5-1 and TRBJ2-7, the CDR3 gives the full variable domain: KAGVTQTPRYLIKTRGQQVTLSCSPISGHRSVSWYQQTPGQGLQFLFEYFSETQRNKGNFPGRFSGRQFSNSRSEMNVSTLELGDSALYLCASSLGGSDEQYFGPGTRLTVT.